The rows below give T cell receptor beta chains drawn from one sample of a study of regulatory T cells in long-lasting Graves disease. TCRdb reanalysed the multiplex PCR reads using MiXCR and keeps one entry per CDR3 protein. This table holds over 500,000 distinct CDR3 sequences, about 16% found once. The same data also went into a second study, on T cells in Graves' hyperthyroidism and ophthalmopathy.

This material consisted of peripheral blood mononuclear cells (PBMCs), taken at new diagnosis, from a patient treated with antithyroid drugs. The source is a man younger than 35 with Graves disease. Both conserved end residues are part of each CDR3. The order of the fields is J gene, D gene, V gene, clone size, CDR3 protein, CDR3 DNA. D genes are given only for firm matches. Size is stated for part of the rows, as once, few or many counts, or as a class when the clone is expanded.

TRBJ2-2 | TRBD1 | TRBV5-1 | few | CASSLQIVRQGLWVENTGELFF | TGCGCCAGCAGCTTGCAAATAGTACGACAGGGCCTATGGGTTGAAAACACCGGGGAGCTGTTTTTT
TRBJ2-1 | TRBD1 | TRBV19 | NA | CASSTPGQGGNEQFF | TGTGCCAGTAGTACCCCGGGACAGGGGGGCAATGAGCAGTTCTTC
TRBJ2-7 | TRBD2 | TRBV6-2/TRBV6-3 | few | CASSEPGLAGIYEQYF | TGTGCCAGCAGTGAACCTGGACTAGCGGGAATATACGAGCAGTACTTC
TRBJ1-2 | NA | TRBV5-1 | many | CASSLNEGTGAGYTF | TGCGCCAGCAGCTTGAACGAGGGGACCGGAGCGGGCTACACCTTC
TRBJ2-1 | NA | TRBV10-3 | once | CAIGKDGIYNEQFF | TGTGCCATCGGCAAAGACGGGATTTACAATGAGCAGTTCTTC
TRBJ2-7 | NA | TRBV12-3/TRBV12-4 | many | CASSLANGGEQYF | TGTGCCAGCAGTTTAGCGAACGGGGGAGAGCAGTACTTC
TRBJ2-5 | NA | TRBV6-1 | many | CAASGYPETQYF | TGTGCCGCCTCAGGGTATCCGGAGACCCAGTACTTC
TRBJ1-2 | TRBD1 | TRBV28 | NA | CASRSTGGHYGYTF | TGTGCCAGCAGGAGTACAGGGGGGCATTATGGCTACACCTTC
TRBJ1-1 | TRBD1 | TRBV7-9 | many | CASSPNTGTVNTEAFF | TGTGCCAGCAGCCCGAATACCGGGACAGTGAACACTGAAGCTTTCTTT
TRBJ2-1 | NA | TRBV11-3 | NA | CASSLAGSSYNEQLF | TGTGCCAGCAGCTTGGCTGGGAGCTCCTACAATGAGCAGCTCTTC
TRBJ1-1 | NA | TRBV27 | few | CASSLGVRAGTEAFF | TGTGCCAGCAGTTTAGGGGTCAGGGCGGGGACTGAAGCTTTCTTT
TRBJ2-1 | NA | TRBV5-1 | many | CASSLGVGEDEQFF | TGCGCCAGCAGCTTGGGAGTTGGGGAGGATGAGCAGTTCTTC
TRBJ1-3 | NA | TRBV20-1 | NA | CSAKDGRASGNTIYF | TGCAGTGCTAAGGACGGCAGGGCCTCTGGAAACACCATATATTTT
TRBJ1-1 | NA | TRBV12-3/TRBV12-4 | many | CASSFENTEAFF | TGTGCCAGCAGTTTTGAGAACACTGAAGCTTTCTTT
TRBJ2-5 | NA | TRBV30 | many | CAWMRAGSETQYF | TGTGCCTGGATGAGGGCTGGTTCCGAGACCCAGTACTTC
TRBJ1-1 | NA | TRBV6-1 | NA | CASRGPIYGTQEGNTEAFF | TGTGCCAGCAGAGGACCCATTTACGGGACTCAGGAGGGGAACACTGAAGCTTTCTTT
TRBJ2-3 | TRBD1 | TRBV6-1 | few | CASSVDRAGADTQYF | TGTGCCAGCAGTGTGGACAGGGCGGGCGCAGATACGCAGTATTTT
TRBJ2-1 | TRBD2 | TRBV15 | many | CATSSGTSGRLGNEQFF | TGTGCCACCAGCAGCGGGACTAGCGGGAGGCTGGGGAATGAGCAGTTCTTC
TRBJ2-1 | TRBD2 | TRBV5-1 | NA | CASSLGPLASGYVNEQFF | TGCGCCAGCAGCTTGGGCCCTTTGGCTAGCGGTTATGTTAATGAGCAGTTCTTC
TRBJ2-2 | TRBD2 | TRBV2 | many | CASRPGGPTGELFF | TGTGCCAGCAGGCCGGGGGGACCAACCGGGGAGCTGTTTTTT
TRBJ2-7 | TRBD1 | TRBV20-1 | NA | CSARGQGKAEQYF | TGCAGTGCTAGGGGACAGGGGAAGGCCGAGCAGTACTTC
TRBJ2-1 | TRBD1 | TRBV6-2/TRBV6-3 | NA | CASGTGRNEQFF | TGTGCCAGCGGGACAGGAAGGAATGAGCAGTTCTTC
TRBJ2-1 | NA | TRBV7-2 | few | CASSLRGRQSYNEQFF | TGTGCCAGCAGCTTAAGGGGTAGGCAATCCTACAATGAGCAGTTCTTC
TRBJ2-7 | NA | TRBV6-1 | many | CASSEGPSYEQYF | TGTGCCAGCAGTGAAGGGCCCTCCTACGAGCAGTACTTC
TRBJ2-5 | TRBD1 | TRBV27 | many | CASSRRTGETQYF | TGTGCCAGCAGTCGCCGGACAGGGGAGACCCAGTACTTC
TRBJ1-1 | NA | TRBV28 | NA | CASSPGTYNTEAFF | TGTGCCAGCAGTCCCGGGACATATAACACTGAAGCTTTCTTT
TRBJ1-6 | NA | TRBV2 | few | CASSEEAAVYSYNSPLHF | TGTGCCAGCAGTGAAGAGGCGGCAGTCTACTCCTATAATTCACCCCTCCACTTT
TRBJ2-7 | TRBD1 | TRBV11-1 | few | CASSGRDRVYEQYF | TGTGCCAGCAGCGGTCGAGACAGGGTTTACGAGCAGTACTTC
TRBJ2-2 | NA | TRBV10-2 | few | CASGRGSGTGELFF | TGCGCCAGCGGGCGCGGGTCTGGCACCGGGGAGCTGTTTTTT
TRBJ2-1 | TRBD2 | TRBV12-3/TRBV12-4 | many | CASRMTSGRGEQFF | TGTGCCAGCAGGATGACTAGCGGGAGAGGTGAGCAGTTCTTC
TRBJ2-7 | NA | TRBV13 | NA | CASSLTQTIGSYEQYF | TGTGCCAGCAGCTTAACCCAGACTATAGGCTCCTACGAGCAGTACTTC
TRBJ2-5 | TRBD2 | TRBV6-5 | NA | CASSYSGLSSGRLGETQYF | TGTGCCAGCAGTTACTCGGGGTTGTCTAGCGGGAGGCTGGGAGAGACCCAGTACTTC
TRBJ2-1 | NA | TRBV12-3/TRBV12-4 | few | CASSAPGGGFYEQFF | TGTGCCAGCAGCGCTCCTGGAGGGGGGTTCTATGAGCAGTTCTTC
TRBJ1-6 | NA | TRBV6-1 | NA | CASRTGQINSPLHF | TGTGCCAGCAGGACCGGACAGATCAATTCACCCCTCCACTTT
TRBJ1-4 | TRBD1 | TRBV7-4 | NA | CARPWMDRGIANEKLFF | TGTGCCAGGCCGTGGATGGACAGGGGGATCGCTAATGAAAAACTGTTTTTT
TRBJ2-3 | NA | TRBV6-1 | many | CASFLRERSTDTQYF | TGTGCCAGCTTTTTACGGGAGCGGAGCACAGATACGCAGTATTTT
TRBJ2-6 | NA | TRBV6-4 | NA | CASSEGQSGANVLTF | TGTGCCAGCAGTGAAGGACAGTCTGGGGCCAACGTCCTGACTTTC
TRBJ2-1 | TRBD1 | TRBV27 | NA | CASSLLLDRGLINEQFF | TGTGCCAGCAGTTTGCTCCTAGACAGGGGTCTGATCAATGAGCAGTTCTTC
TRBJ1-1 | NA | TRBV5-4 | NA | CASSNRVGTEAFF | TGTGCCAGCAGTAACAGAGTTGGCACTGAAGCTTTCTTT
TRBJ2-1 | NA | TRBV12-3/TRBV12-4 | few | CASNEGGNEQFF | TGTGCCAGCAATGAAGGCGGCAATGAGCAGTTCTTC
TRBJ2-1 | TRBD2 | TRBV3-1 | many | CASSRLAGDEQFF | TGTGCCAGCAGCCGCCTAGCGGGAGATGAGCAGTTCTTC
TRBJ1-1 | NA | TRBV2 | many | CASSVKASDTEAFF | TGTGCCAGCAGTGTAAAGGCAAGCGACACTGAAGCTTTCTTT
TRBJ1-1 | NA | TRBV20-1 | many | CSARDEGRVEAFF | TGCAGTGCTAGAGATGAGGGGAGGGTGGAAGCTTTCTTT
TRBJ2-3 | TRBD1 | TRBV6-2/TRBV6-3 | many | CASSTRDREPDTQYF | TGTGCCAGCAGTACCCGGGACAGGGAGCCAGATACGCAGTATTTT
TRBJ2-5 | TRBD2 | TRBV20-1 | NA | CSASTGTSGSHTFQETQYF | TGCAGTGCATCGACCGGGACTAGCGGGAGTCACACCTTCCAAGAGACCCAGTACTTC
TRBJ2-2 | TRBD2 | TRBV12-5 | NA | CASGLNSGRVTGELFF | TGTGCTAGTGGTTTGAATAGCGGGAGGGTCACCGGGGAGCTGTTTTTT
TRBJ1-2 | TRBD1 | TRBV28 | many | CASNSILGNPTGGLNYGYTF | TGTGCCAGCAACTCTATCCTGGGCAATCCGACAGGGGGTCTGAACTATGGCTACACCTTC
TRBJ1-1 | NA | TRBV27 | many | CASRSRQHTEAFF | TGTGCCAGCAGATCTCGACAGCACACTGAAGCTTTCTTT
TRBJ1-2 | NA | TRBV5-5 | many | CASSTDRGGYGYTF | TGTGCCAGCAGCACCGACCGGGGCGGTTATGGCTACACCTTC
TRBJ2-7 | TRBD2 | TRBV4-1 | many | CASSQVGTSGSPYEQYF | TGCGCCAGCAGCCAAGTAGGGACTAGCGGGAGTCCCTACGAGCAGTACTTC